This T cell receptor (beta chain) comes out of a study of naive and memory T cell subsets. Study conclusions and caveats: Activation and differentiation may alter RNA-based TCR counts. A few larger clonotypes appeared in naive repertoires, especially CD8, possibly memory cells re-expressing CD45RA.

The beta constant-region primer was an equimolar mix of two oligonucleotides covering TRBC1 and TRBC2. Ligated cDNA was amplified by four rounds of PCR with nested alpha and beta constant-region primers and SP2. A 12-nucleotide UMI and the SP2 primer were added to the cDNA 3' end by oligonucleotide ligation. TCRdb reprocessed the UMI-ligation and nested PCR reads via MiXCR and lists one record per CDR3 protein. The profile shows 95,000 to 110,000 distinct CDR3 sequences, about 14% of them singletons. CDR1 SGHAT and CDR2 FQDESV come from the germline V gene (reference sequence). V was clipped by 0 bases and J by 9 bases, with 12 bases between them. The CDR3 runs 14 residues. Overnight CMV lysate stimulation of fresh PBMCs defined donor CMV status by CD4+ IFNgamma. This clonotype was observed a few times. Its antigen is currently unknown.

The receptor was derived from a human donor in good health. The chain employs TRBV11-1 and TRBJ1-5; tentatively, D is TRBD1 (5 bases). Sequenced: naive CD8+ T cells from blood. The DNA for the CDR3 is TGTGCCAGCAGCTTAGCGCGGGGGGAACCGCCCCAGCATTTT. Translated: CASSLARGEPPQHF.